A selection of T cell receptor beta chains follows, all from one sample in a study of control samples from healthy donors and cancer patients. Assay: immunoSEQ multiplex PCR; the TCRdb copy retains only in-frame clones and omits some. This table holds approximately 120,000 clones, approximately 90% found once. What was sequenced was blood. All receptors come from a human donor in good health. The donor label of this sample is uncertain. The CDR3 runs from the conserved cysteine through the conserved F or W. The D gene is left open where the match is weak. Expanded clones are given a class, and other clones once, few, many or no size at all.

clone_size j_call d_call v_call cdr3_nt cdr3_aa
- TRBJ2-1 TRBD2 TRBV5-8 TGTGCCAGCAGCTCCCCCGGGACTAGCGACAATGAGCAGTTCTTC CASSSPGTSDNEQFF
- TRBJ2-4 TRBD1 TRBV18 TGTGCCAGCTCACTGCCGGGGACAGGGGGAAACATTCAGTACTTC CASSLPGTGGNIQYF
- TRBJ1-1 - TRBV27 TGTGCCAGCAGTGCGGGACAATTGGGCACTGAAGCTTTCTTT CASSAGQLGTEAFF
- TRBJ1-2 - TRBV7-9 TGTGCCAGAGAGGACGGCTATGGCTACACCTTC CAREDGYGYTF
- TRBJ1-1 TRBD1 TRBV11-3 TGTGCCAGCGGCAGACAGGGGGCCACTGAAGCTTTCTTT CASGRQGATEAFF
- TRBJ1-1 TRBD1 TRBV10-3 TGTGCCATCAGGATACAGGGGGGGAACACTGAAGCTTTCTTT CAIRIQGGNTEAFF
- TRBJ2-4 - TRBV2 TGTGCCAGCACCTGGACAGCCAAAAACATTCAGTACTTC CASTWTAKNIQYF
- TRBJ1-5 TRBD1 TRBV24-1 TGTGCCACTGCCGGGACAGGGCAGTATCAGCCCCAGCATTTT CATAGTGQYQPQHF
- TRBJ1-5 - TRBV30 TGTGCCTGGAGCCGGAACAGGAATAATCAGCCCCAGCATTTT CAWSRNRNNQPQHF
once TRBJ2-2 - TRBV14 TGTGCCAGCAGCCAGGGGGACTACACCGGGGAGCTGTTTTTT CASSQGDYTGELFF
- TRBJ1-2 TRBD1 TRBV7-9 TGTGCCAGCAGCTTTTTTCAGGGGGCTGAATTAGGCTACACCTTC CASSFFQGAELGYTF
- TRBJ2-2 - TRBV13 TGTGCCAGCAGCACAGGGAACACCGGGGAGCTGTTTTTT CASSTGNTGELFF
- TRBJ2-2 - TRBV2 TGTGCCAGCAGTGTAGAGCACCTAAACACCGGGGAGCTGTTTTTT CASSVEHLNTGELFF